This TCR beta chain was profiled in a study of vaccination and CD4 T cells after COVID-19. Overall study: Post-vaccine sample collection happened at a median of 72 days after dose two, ranging 14 to 241.

Treatment meaning: roughly 10-day PBMC culture with coronavirus spike peptide pools or control peptides (ViraFEST assay). Peptide pool stimulation in ViraFEST expanded antigen-specific T cells, whose TCRs were then sequenced. Oncomine TCR Beta short-read sequencing was applied to DNA from cultured CD4+ T cells. TCRdb analysed the PCR reads with MiXCR anew, one entry per CDR3 protein. The sample records about 25,000 distinct CDR3 sequences, approximately 50% being singletons. About this clonotype: As yet, its antigen is unknown.

V lost 3 bases and J lost 4, with 10 bases in between. There are 13 residues in the CDR3. Germline CDR1 SNHLY, CDR2 FYNNEI. Notes on the study in general: Median SARS-CoV-2-reactive clonotype numbers rose nonsignificantly, about 20 to 38.

The chain combines TRBV2 with TRBJ2-7; D perhaps matches TRBD1 (6 bases). The sample taken for sequencing was CD4+ T cells from blood, cultured in vitro. This receptor was obtained from a human donor who had recovered from COVID-19. DNA of the CDR3: TGTGCCAGCAGTGAGTTGGACAGTTACGAGCAGTACTTC. This codes for CASSELDSYEQYF.